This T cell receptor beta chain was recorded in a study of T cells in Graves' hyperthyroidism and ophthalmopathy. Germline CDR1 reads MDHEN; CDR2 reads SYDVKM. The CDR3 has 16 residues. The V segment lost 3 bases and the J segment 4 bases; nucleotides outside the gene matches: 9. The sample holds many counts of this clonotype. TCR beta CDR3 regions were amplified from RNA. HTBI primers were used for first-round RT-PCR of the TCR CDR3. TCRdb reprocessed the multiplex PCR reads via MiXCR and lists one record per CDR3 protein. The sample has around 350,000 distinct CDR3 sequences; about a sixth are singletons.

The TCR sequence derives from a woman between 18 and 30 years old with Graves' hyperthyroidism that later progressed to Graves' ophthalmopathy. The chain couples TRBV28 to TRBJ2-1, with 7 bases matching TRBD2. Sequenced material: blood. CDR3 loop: CASSLVASGIYNEQFF. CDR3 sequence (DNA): TGTGCCAGCAGTTTGGTGGCCAGCGGGATTTACAATGAGCAGTTCTTC.